The 25 T cell receptor beta chains reported below all come from one sample, sequenced in a study of T cell responses to AZD1222 COVID-19 vaccine. The repertoire was sequenced with immunoSEQ multiplex PCR; TCRdb's copy has only in-frame clones and lacks some. The table lists some 60,000 clones, 75% to 90% of them singletons. Specimen: peripheral blood, collected 28 days after the second AZD1222 dose. The receptors originated from an adult who received the AZD1222 COVID-19 vaccine.

V gene TRBV6-5 combines with J gene TRBJ1-2; no reliable D call. V shed 0 bases and J shed 4 bases, with 9 bases lying between them. The CDR3 extends over 14 amino acids. The V gene's germline CDR1 is MNHEY and CDR2 SVGAGI. This chain's CDR3 is CASSYSWESYGYTF. CDR3 coding DNA: TGTGCCAGCAGTTACTCTTGGGAAAGCTATGGCTACACCTTC.

The rearrangement joins TRBV5-1 to TRBJ2-1; 8 bases agree with TRBD1. Trimming cost V 0 bases and J 1 base; bases outside gene matches: 3. The CDR3 extends over 16 amino acids. Germline V lookup: CDR1 SGHRS, CDR2 YFSETQ. CDR3 bases: TGCGCCAGCAGCTTGGCAAACAGGGGGTCCTACAATGAGCAGTTCTTC. It is translated as CASSLANRGSYNEQFF.

The V call is TRBV25-1, the J call TRBJ2-7; D is unresolved. V was trimmed by 3 bases and J by 1 base, leaving 13 bases between them. The CDR3 loop spans 15 amino acids. Germline CDR1 is MGHDK and CDR2 is SYGVNS. Here the CDR3 reads CASSDGRKGSYEQYF. DNA of the CDR3: TGTGCCAGCAGTGATGGTAGAAAAGGGTCCTACGAGCAGTACTTC.

The chain is built from TRBV5-1 and TRBJ2-4; the D call may be TRBD1 or TRBD2 (5 bases each). Germline CDR1 and CDR2: SGHRS and YFSETQ. The CDR3 consists of 18 residues. Trimming cost V 0 bases and J 0 bases, with 16 bases left between them. This CDR3 is CASSLALGTALAKNIQYF. The CDR3 coding sequence is TGCGCCAGCAGCTTGGCCCTAGGGACGGCCCTAGCCAAAAACATTCAGTACTTC.

The V and J genes are TRBV4-1 and TRBJ2-5; TRBD2 aligns across 10 bases. From germline, CDR1 is MGHRA and CDR2 YSYEKL. J was trimmed by 1 base and V by 0 bases; bases with no gene match: 8. This CDR3 region has 18 residues. CDR3 residues: CASSQDPALAGGQETQYF. DNA of the CDR3: TGCGCCAGCAGCCAAGATCCCGCCTTAGCGGGGGGCCAAGAGACCCAGTACTTC.

The chain recombines TRBV19 with TRBJ2-1; no reliable D call. Germline V gene data show CDR1 as LNHDA and CDR2 as SQIVND (reference sequence). The CDR3 is 13 residues long. Trimming pared 10 bases from V and 8 bases from J, leaving 18 bases between. The CDR3: CATLALAGDEQFF. DNA for the CDR3: TGTGCCACCTTAGCTCTTGCAGGCGATGAGCAGTTCTTC. The entire variable domain, with the rest obtained from reference TRBV19 and TRBJ2-1, is as follows: DGGITQSPKYLFRKEGQNVTLSCEQNLNHDAMYWYRQDPGQGLRLIYYSQIVNDFQKGDIAEGYSVSREKKESFPLTVTSAQKNPTAFYLCATLALAGDEQFFGPGTRLTVL.

The table lists this clone with a count of one. This chain uses TRBV2 with TRBJ1-3; D is perhaps TRBD1 (6 bases). The V gene lost 10 bases and the J gene lost 0 bases, with 19 bases spanning the gap. This CDR3 comprises 16 residues. CDR1 SNHLY and CDR2 FYNNEI come from the germline V gene. The CDR3 reads CANHRESVGSGNTIYF. The CDR3 nucleotides read TGTGCCAACCACAGGGAGTCAGTAGGCTCTGGAAACACCATATATTTT.

This clone was picked up one time. This CDR3 is CATSQRGARGYEQYF. In nucleotides, the CDR3 is TGTGCCACCAGTCAGCGGGGGGCCCGAGGCTACGAGCAGTACTTC. The chain employs TRBV24-1 and TRBJ2-7, with 9 bases aligning to TRBD2. The V gene end was trimmed by 6 bases and the J gene end by 3 bases; junction bases not matched to a gene: 8. The CDR3 runs 15 residues. Per germline, CDR1 KGHDR and CDR2 SFDVKD.

This chain links TRBV6-5 with TRBJ2-7; D might be TRBD1 (6 bases). V lost 6 bases and J lost 3, with 9 bases in between. Germline V gene lookup returns CDR1 MNHEY and CDR2 SVGAGI. This CDR3 has 12 amino acids. The CDR3 protein is CASSQDSYEQYF. The CDR3 bases are TGTGCCAGCAGCCAGGACAGCTACGAGCAGTACTTC.

V gene TRBV6-5 combines with J gene TRBJ1-3, with 10 bases that match TRBD1. Germline trimming cut 6 bases from V and 8 bases from J; bases unmatched to any gene: 4. CDR1 is MNHEY, CDR2 SVGAGI, per germline. The CDR3 runs 13 residues. The CDR3 reads CASSRDRGYTIYF. The CDR3 nucleotides read TGTGCCAGCAGCAGGGACAGGGGATACACCATATATTTT.

The gene calls are TRBV24-1 and TRBJ2-3; maybe TRBD1 (6 bases). In germline, CDR1 is KGHDR, CDR2 SFDVKD. V dropped 4 bases and J dropped 2 bases, with 12 bases sitting between them. CDR3 length equals 15 residues. The CDR3 DNA is TGTGCCACCAGTGACCCCCGGACAGTCACAGATACGCAGTATTTT. Amino acids: CATSDPRTVTDTQYF.

The chain recombines TRBV29-1 with TRBJ1-5; TRBD1 matches 8 bases. The CDR3 is 11 amino acids. The germline CDR1 and CDR2 sequences are SQVTM and ANQGSEA. With V trimmed by 7 bases and J by 15 bases, 11 bases remained unmatched. CDR3 protein: CSAIQGGFSHF. DNA of the CDR3: TGCAGCGCCATACAGGGGGGCTTCTCGCATTTT.

The V and J genes are TRBV13 and TRBJ2-3; 9 bases are a match to TRBD2. V shed 6 bases and J 0 bases; nucleotides not matched to a gene: 7. The CDR3 totals 16 residues. CDR1 and CDR2 (germline): PRHDT, FYEKMQ (reference sequence). The CDR3 DNA reads as TGTGCCAGCAGGGAAGCGGGGGGAATAAGCACAGATACGCAGTATTTT. This sequence encodes CASREAGGISTDTQYF.

The chain links TRBV18 to TRBJ1-3; 7 nucleotides agree with TRBD1. J was trimmed by 7 bases and V by 0 bases; bases with no gene match: 6. CDR1 and CDR2 (germline): KGHSH, LQKENI. CDR3 length: 15 amino acids. CDR3 sequence (DNA): TGTGCCAGCTCACCACCCACAGGGGAAATTAACACCATATATTTT. Protein product: CASSPPTGEINTIYF.

In its sample, this clone was seen once. This chain uses TRBV12-5 with TRBJ1-2, with D possibly being TRBD1 (6 bases). This CDR3 contains 15 residues. V was cut by 7 bases and J by 1 base, with 16 bases left in between. CDR1 and CDR2 (germline): LGHNT, FRNRAP. The CDR3 region has the DNA TGTGCTAGTGCTCACCGGGACACTTATAACTATGGCTACACCTTC. Translating it yields CASAHRDTYNYGYTF.

This clone has a single count. This chain connects TRBV11-2 to TRBJ2-3; D is perhaps TRBD2 (6 bases). The CDR3 length is 17 residues. The V and J ends lost 1 base and 3 bases respectively, with 17 bases between them. Germline CDR1 is SGHAT and CDR2 is FQNNGV. The CDR3 loop reads CASSLAGAVGRTDTQYF. CDR3 DNA: TGTGCCAGCAGCTTAGCTGGGGCCGTGGGGAGGACAGATACGCAGTATTTT.

The chain employs TRBV6-4 and TRBJ2-3; D is possibly TRBD2 (6 bases). Germline assignment: CDR1 MRHNA and CDR2 SNTAGT. The germline V and J ends were trimmed by 6 bases and 0 bases, with 10 bases remaining between them. The CDR3 extends over 14 amino acids. CDR3 protein: CASSSGLSTDTQYF. The CDR3, as DNA: TGTGCCAGCAGCTCCGGACTAAGCACAGATACGCAGTATTTT.

The chain is built from TRBV2 and TRBJ2-5, with a weak D call TRBD2 (6 bases). The CDR3 length is 14 residues. Trimming removed 4 bases at V and 5 bases at J, with 14 bases between. Germline V CDR1 and CDR2: SNHLY, FYNNEI. Here the CDR3 DNA reads TGTGCCAGCAGTGGTAGTTGGAGGGTTGAGACCCAGTACTTC. Its protein is CASSGSWRVETQYF.

The chain recombines TRBV7-9 with TRBJ2-5; TRBD1 agrees at 7 bases. This CDR3 has 15 residues. V lost 5 bases, J lost 0 bases, and 6 bases stayed unmatched. Germline loops: CDR1 SEHNR, CDR2 FQNEAQ (reference sequence). The CDR3 region has the DNA TGTGCCAGCAGCCTCAACGGACAGGACCAAGAGACCCAGTACTTC. Amino acid sequence: CASSLNGQDQETQYF.

The chain couples TRBV7-2 to TRBJ2-5; TRBD1 is a possible D gene (5 bases). Germline CDR1 is SGHTA and CDR2 is FQGNSA. This CDR3 is built from 14 residues. V dropped 5 bases and J dropped 0 bases, with 10 bases sitting between them. CDR3 sequence: CASSLDSHQETQYF. The DNA of the CDR3 is TGTGCCAGCAGCCTAGACAGTCACCAAGAGACCCAGTACTTC. Complete variable domain (other parts from reference TRBV7-2 and TRBJ2-5): GAGVSQSPSNKVTEKGKDVELRCDPISGHTALYWYRQSLGQGLEFLIYFQGNSAPDKSGLPSDRFSAERTGGSVSTLTIQRTQQEDSAVYLCASSLDSHQETQYFGPGTRLLVL.

J is TRBJ1-6 and V is TRBV5-1; 7 positions agree with TRBD1. Germline assignment: CDR1 SGHRS and CDR2 YFSETQ. The CDR3 runs 14 residues. V shed 1 base and J 9 bases; nucleotides not matched to a gene: 4. CDR3 sequence (DNA): TGCGCCAGCAGCTTGAAAGGGGGCGGTTCACCCCTCCACTTT. Encoded protein: CASSLKGGGSPLHF.

The chain carries TRBV6-5 and TRBJ1-1, with TRBD1 matching 8 bases. Germline trimming cut 6 bases from V and 5 bases from J; bases unmatched to any gene: 8. The germline gives CDR1 MNHEY, CDR2 SVGAGI. This CDR3 is 14 amino acids long. CDR3 DNA: TGTGCCAGCAGCGGACAGGGAGGCAAGACTGAAGCTTTCTTT. Translating gives CASSGQGGKTEAFF.

This CDR3 reads CASSYGLNEKLFF. DNA of the CDR3: TGTGCCAGCAGTTACGGCCTAAATGAAAAACTGTTTTTT. This chain links TRBV6-2 or TRBV6-3 with TRBJ1-4; D remains unclear. Trimming cost V 2 bases and J 5 bases, with 6 bases left between them. Germline CDR1 MNHEY, CDR2 SVGEGT. The CDR3 extends over 13 amino acids.

Only one count was recorded for this clone. The V call is TRBV18, the J call TRBJ1-5; D not certain. Trimming pared 8 bases from V and 7 bases from J, leaving 15 bases between. Germline CDR1 is KGHSH and CDR2 is LQKENI. The CDR3 is made up of 13 amino acids. DNA of the CDR3: TGTGCCAGCAATACCGCGGGGAAACAGCCCCAGCATTTT. It yields the protein CASNTAGKQPQHF.

V gene TRBV3-1 (or the pseudogene TRBV3-2) combines with J gene TRBJ2-7; a weak D match, TRBD1 (5 bases). Per germline, CDR1 LGHDT and CDR2 YNNKEL (reference sequence). The CDR3 totals 14 residues. Trimming cost V 0 bases and J 1 base, with 7 bases left between them. CDR3 sequence (DNA): TGTGCCAGCAGCCAAGAGGACATATCCTACGAGCAGTACTTC. Encoded protein: CASSQEDISYEQYF.